This TCR beta chain emerged from a study of cytomegalovirus exposure and HLA in healthy donors. The study sampled nominally healthy donors, though unrecorded immune exposures were likely. This PCR relied on a set of 60 Vbeta primers and 13 Jbeta primers. Clones were read by immunoSEQ multiplex PCR, and TCRdb kept only the in-frame ones, dropping some. The sample has some 200,000 clones, over 80% seen once. Per germline, CDR1 LNHDA and CDR2 SQIVND (reference sequence). CDR3 length equals 17 residues. The trim removed 3 bases at V and 5 bases at J, leaving 5 bases unmatched. Note on this clone: Its antigen is not identified.

Findings and caveats of the study: Associated with HLA alleles at 0.05 false discovery rate in a later analysis were some 16,000 TCR beta sequences. What was likely a sequencing artifact was a cluster of highly shared sequence variants.

The TCR originated in a boy aged 2 to 9 in good health and CMV-seronegative. The rearrangement joins TRBV19 to TRBJ2-3; TRBD2 matches 16 bases. Sequencing used PBMCs. For the CDR3, the DNA is TGTGCCAGTAGTATCGGGACTAGCGGGGGGGCGGTAGATACGCAGTATTTT. Encoded protein: CASSIGTSGGAVDTQYF.